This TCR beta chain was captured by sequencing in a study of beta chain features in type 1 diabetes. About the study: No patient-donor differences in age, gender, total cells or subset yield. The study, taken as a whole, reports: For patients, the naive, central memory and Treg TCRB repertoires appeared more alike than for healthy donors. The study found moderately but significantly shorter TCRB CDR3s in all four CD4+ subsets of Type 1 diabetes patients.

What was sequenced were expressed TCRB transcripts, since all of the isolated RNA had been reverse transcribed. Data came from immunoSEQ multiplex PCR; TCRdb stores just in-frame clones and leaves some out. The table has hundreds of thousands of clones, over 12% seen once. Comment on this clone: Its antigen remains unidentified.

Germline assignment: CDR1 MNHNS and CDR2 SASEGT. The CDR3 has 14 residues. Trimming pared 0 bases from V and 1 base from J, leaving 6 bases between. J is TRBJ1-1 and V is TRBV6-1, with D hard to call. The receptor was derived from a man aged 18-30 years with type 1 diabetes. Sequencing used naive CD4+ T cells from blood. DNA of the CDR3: TGTGCCAGCAGTGAAGCAAGGCCGAACACTGAAGCTTTCTTT. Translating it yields CASSEARPNTEAFF.